This T cell receptor (beta chain) derives from a study of cytomegalovirus exposure and HLA in healthy donors. After removal of 4 bases from V and 11 bases from J, the junction contained 10 bases not matched to a gene. The germline V gene has CDR1 SGDLS and CDR2 YYNGEE. The CDR3 consists of 14 residues. The primer mix had 60 Vbeta and 13 Jbeta primers. Using immunoSEQ multiplex PCR, the repertoire was profiled, and TCRdb retains in-frame clones only, with some absent. Of roughly 130,000 clones detected, just over 75% appear once; the ten largest clones hold around 1.8%. The sample was PBMCs. J is TRBJ2-1 and V is TRBV9; 9 nucleotides match TRBD1. This TCR was sampled from a woman aged 50 to 65 in good health and CMV-seronegative. CDR3 loop: CASSLRTGEIKQFF. CDR3 nucleotide sequence: TGTGCCAGCAGCCTCCGGACAGGGGAAATAAAGCAGTTCTTC.